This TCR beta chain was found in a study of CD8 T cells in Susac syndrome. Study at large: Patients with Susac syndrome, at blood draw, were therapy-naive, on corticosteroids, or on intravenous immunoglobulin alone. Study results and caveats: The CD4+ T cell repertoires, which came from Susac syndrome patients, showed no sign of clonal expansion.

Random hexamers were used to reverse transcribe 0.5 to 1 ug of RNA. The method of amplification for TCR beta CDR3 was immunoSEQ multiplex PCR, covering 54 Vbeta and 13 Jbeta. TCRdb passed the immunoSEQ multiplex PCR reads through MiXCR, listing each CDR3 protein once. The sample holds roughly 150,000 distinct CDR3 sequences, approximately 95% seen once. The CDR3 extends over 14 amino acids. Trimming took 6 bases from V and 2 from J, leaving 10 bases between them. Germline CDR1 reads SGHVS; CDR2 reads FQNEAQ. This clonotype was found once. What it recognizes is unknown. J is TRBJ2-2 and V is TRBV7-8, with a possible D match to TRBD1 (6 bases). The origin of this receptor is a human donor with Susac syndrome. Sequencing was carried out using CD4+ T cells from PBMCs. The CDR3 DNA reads TGTGCCAGCAGTGGGACAAGAAACACCGGGGAGCTGTTTTTT. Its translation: CASSGTRNTGELFF.